The 20 T cell receptor beta chains below were found in one sample sequenced in a study of monozygotic twins with inflammatory bowel disease. After re-calling the 5' RACE reads, TCRdb lists one entry per CDR3 protein, DNA absent. The table gives hundreds of thousands of distinct CDR3 sequences; the top ten clones make up 5.6% of it. Sequencing was performed on blood. These receptor sequences come from a human donor with ulcerative colitis or Crohn's disease, or a healthy co-twin of an affected twin (not recorded which).

The V and J genes are TRBV5-1 and TRBJ2-5; there is no DNA to check the TCRdb D call of TRBD1. This CDR3 comprises 13 residues. The germline gives CDR1 SGHRS, CDR2 YFSETQ. CDR3 region: CASSSGLQETQYF.

V gene TRBV19 combines with J gene TRBJ2-1; TCRdb selects TRBD2, and the lack of DNA leaves this call unchecked. The germline CDR1 and CDR2 sequences are LNHDA and SQIVND (reference sequence). The CDR3 totals 14 residues. The CDR3 sequence: CASSIARDWYEQFF.

The J gene is TRBJ1-6, the V gene TRBV11-2; TCRdb designates TRBD1, a call that cannot be tested without DNA. This CDR3 has 22 amino acids. In germline, CDR1 is SGHAT, CDR2 FQNNGV. CDR3 residues: CASSLDGWTKTETDFYNSPLHF.

The chain couples TRBV18 to TRBJ2-5; the D call of TRBD2 rests on TCRdb alone, since no DNA is present to check it. The germline CDR1 and CDR2 sequences are KGHSH and LQKENI. There are 17 residues in the CDR3. The CDR3 loop is CASSPPGLAGGHETQYF.

This rearrangement joins TRBV6-5 to TRBJ2-3; absent DNA, TCRdb's TRBD1 call cannot be checked. CDR1 and CDR2 from the germline V gene are MNHEY and SVGAGI. The CDR3 is made up of 15 amino acids. The CDR3 protein is CASSSGQGHTDTQYF.

The chain employs TRBV11-2 and TRBJ2-3; the D gene TCRdb calls, TRBD1, cannot be checked with no DNA. Germline V gives CDR1 SGHAT, CDR2 FQNNGV. There are 19 residues in the CDR3. The CDR3 loop is CASSLRRDRGVRGTDTQYF.

The chain carries TRBV18 and TRBJ2-1. This CDR3 comprises 12 residues. Germline values: CDR1 KGHSH, CDR2 LQKENI. CDR3: CASLTVGYEQFF.

This chain links TRBV6-2 or TRBV6-3 with TRBJ1-5. This CDR3 contains 16 residues. Per germline, CDR1 MNHEY and CDR2 SVGEGT. CDR3 protein: CASSYGIGLSNQPQHF.

The rearrangement joins TRBV5-1 to TRBJ1-4. The CDR3 extends over 15 amino acids. Per germline, CDR1 SGHRS and CDR2 YFSETQ. CDR3 region: CASSLSPRENEKLFF. Filled out from reference TRBV5-1 and TRBJ1-4, the complete variable domain reads KAGVTQTPRYLIKTRGQQVTLSCSPISGHRSVSWYQQTPGQGLQFLFEYFSETQRNKGNFPGRFSGRQFSNSRSEMNVSTLELGDSALYLCASSLSPRENEKLFFGSGTQLSVL.

The CDR3 sequence: CASSPMGLGETQYF. The V call is TRBV13, the J call TRBJ2-5; TCRdb picks TRBD2, but there is no DNA to check that call. CDR3 length equals 14 residues. Per the germline V gene, CDR1 is PRHDT and CDR2 is FYEKMQ (reference sequence).

The chain links TRBV6-2 or TRBV6-3 to TRBJ2-3; checking the TCRdb D call of TRBD1 is not possible without DNA. The germline CDR1 and CDR2 sequences are MNHEY and SVGEGT. This CDR3 is built from 16 residues. CDR3: CASSYFPKGRQDTQYF.

V gene TRBV12-3 or TRBV12-4 combines with J gene TRBJ2-3; TCRdb reports TRBD1, a call that lacks DNA to check it against. The CDR3 contains 12 residues. The CDR3: CASSFRGQGTYF.

V and J are TRBV20-1 and TRBJ2-3; TCRdb names TRBD1, which stays unverified in the absence of DNA. Per germline, CDR1 DFQATT and CDR2 SNEGSKA (reference sequence). The length of the CDR3 is 14 residues. This chain's CDR3 is CSAPTGSGTDTQYF.

CDR3 amino acids: CASSYEIAGPYEQYF. The chain recombines TRBV4-3 with TRBJ2-7; TCRdb outputs TRBD2, but without DNA this stays unchecked. Germline CDR1 is LGHNA and CDR2 is YSLEER. The CDR3 has 15 amino acids.

This chain connects TRBV5-6 to TRBJ2-1; the TRBD1 assignment by TCRdb is unverifiable without DNA. Germline CDR1 reads SGHDT; CDR2 reads YYEEEE. There are 16 residues in the CDR3. This chain's CDR3 is CASSLWGAKSYNEQFF. The variable domain in full, with the rest retrieved from reference TRBV5-6 and TRBJ2-1, is DAGVTQSPTHLIKTRGQQVTLRCSPKSGHDTVSWYQQALGQGPQFIFQYYEEEERQRGNFPDRFSGHQFPNYSSELNVNALLLGDSALYLCASSLWGAKSYNEQFFGPGTRLTVL.

The rearrangement links TRBV24-1 to TRBJ2-1; TCRdb's assignment of TRBD2 cannot be checked, as there is no DNA. CDR1 is KGHDR, CDR2 SFDVKD, per germline. This CDR3 comprises 15 residues. The CDR3 region is CATSGIAGDYNEQFF.

CDR3 sequence reads: CASSESGPPALRYGYTF. The chain combines TRBV7-6 with TRBJ1-2; TCRdb indicates TRBD1, and absent DNA this call remains unverified. Germline assignment: CDR1 SGHVS and CDR2 FNYEAQ. The CDR3 has 17 amino acids.

This chain joins TRBV11-2 and TRBJ2-1; TCRdb reports TRBD2, a call that lacks DNA to check it against. Germline CDR1 SGHAT, CDR2 FQNNGV. This CDR3 has 18 amino acids. The CDR3 region is CASSLDPSGGPSYNEQFF.

The gene calls are TRBV4-2 and TRBJ2-4; TCRdb selects TRBD1, and the lack of DNA leaves this call unchecked. The germline CDR1 and CDR2 sequences are LGHNA and YNFKEQ. There are 15 residues in the CDR3. The CDR3 here is CASSQEEGAEDIQYF.

V and J are TRBV6-5 and TRBJ2-1; there is no DNA to check the TCRdb D call of TRBD1. CDR3 length equals 16 residues. Germline CDR1 and CDR2: MNHEY and SVGAGI. The CDR3 loop is CASSSTGTGTYNEQFF.